Below are 29 T cell receptor beta chains sequenced from a single sample in a study of shared clonotypes between healthy human individuals. The table came from immunoSEQ multiplex PCR; TCRdb's copy has only in-frame clones and leaves some out. The sample lists under 1 million clones, about 96% occurring once. Naive CD8 cells lacked CD45RO, underwent positive selection for CCR7 and left out terminally differentiated effector memory CD45RA+ cells. The specimen sequenced was naive CD8+ T cells sorted from blood. The receptors originated from a man aged 30 to 45 in good health.

The V call is TRBV2, the J call TRBJ1-4, with D possibly being TRBD1 (5 bases). Germline V CDR1 and CDR2: SNHLY, FYNNEI. The CDR3 is made up of 14 amino acids. Trimming removed 6 bases at V and 5 bases at J, with 13 bases between. The CDR3 coding sequence is TGTGCCAGCAGCCCGGGGCAGGGAAATGAAAAACTGTTTTTT. It specifies CASSPGQGNEKLFF.

The genes are TRBV9 and TRBJ2-1; 10 bases are shared with TRBD1. The CDR3 extends over 16 amino acids. V lost 2 bases, J lost 6 bases, and 8 bases stayed unmatched. The germline CDR1 and CDR2 sequences are SGDLS and YYNGEE. The DNA of the CDR3 is TGTGCCAGCAGCGTGGAGGGACAGGGGATAATCAATGAGCAGTTCTTC. Encoded protein: CASSVEGQGIINEQFF. Complete variable domain (other parts from reference TRBV9 and TRBJ2-1): DSGVTQTPKHLITATGQRVTLRCSPRSGDLSVYWYQQSLDQGLQFLIQYYNGEERAKGNILERFSAQQFPDLHSELNLSSLELGDSALYFCASSVEGQGIINEQFFGPGTRLTVL.

This chain connects TRBV28 to TRBJ2-1; 7 bases fit TRBD2. V lost 3 bases, J lost 4 bases, and 6 bases stayed unmatched. Germline V gene lookup returns CDR1 MDHEN and CDR2 SYDVKM. CDR3 length: 15 amino acids. In DNA, the CDR3 is TGTGCCAGCAGTTTCGGCGGGAGCCCGTACAATGAGCAGTTCTTC. As protein: CASSFGGSPYNEQFF.

This clone has a single count. V and J are TRBV7-9 and TRBJ1-5; unclear D gene. CDR1 is SEHNR, CDR2 FQNEAQ, per germline (reference sequence). V lost 1 base and J lost 6, with 10 bases in between. This CDR3 has 14 residues. The CDR3 is CASSLETAAQPQHF. The CDR3 bases are TGTGCCAGCAGCTTAGAGACGGCAGCTCAGCCCCAGCATTTT.

This chain links TRBV28 with TRBJ1-1; D is uncertain. V was shortened by 5 bases and J by 5 bases, with 9 bases between the two germline ends. CDR3 length: 12 residues. Germline CDR1 MDHEN, CDR2 SYDVKM. As DNA, the CDR3 is TGTGCCAGCAGTCCCCCGGGAACTGAAGCTTTCTTT. This codes for CASSPPGTEAFF.

The table lists this clone with a count of one. The chain couples TRBV9 to TRBJ2-1; D unresolved. Germline CDR1 reads SGDLS; CDR2 reads YYNGEE. Trimming took 7 bases from V and 7 from J, leaving 9 bases between them. This CDR3 is built from 11 residues. The DNA for the CDR3 is TGTGCCAGCGGCGGAGTTAATGAGCAGTTCTTC. Translating it yields CASGGVNEQFF.

The chain recombines TRBV25-1 with TRBJ2-7; 14 bases fit TRBD2. Germline CDR1 is MGHDK and CDR2 is SYGVNS. Losses at the gene ends were 4 bases for V and 3 bases for J; bases not matched to a gene: 2. The CDR3 spans 15 residues. This CDR3 is CASSVGLAGDYEQYF. CDR3 nucleotide sequence: TGTGCCAGCAGTGTGGGACTAGCGGGAGACTACGAGCAGTACTTC.

This clone showed up just a few times. The gene calls are TRBV5-1 and TRBJ2-7; TRBD2 matches at 8 bases. Germline values: CDR1 SGHRS, CDR2 YFSETQ. The junction had 7 bases not matched to a gene; V was cut back by 0 bases and J by 2 bases. CDR3 length: 16 amino acids. DNA for the CDR3: TGCGCCAGCAGCTTGGCCCTAGGACTAGCCGCCTACGAGCAGTACTTC. Amino acids: CASSLALGLAAYEQYF.

The chain combines TRBV5-5 with TRBJ2-6, with D possibly being TRBD2 (7 bases). CDR1 SGHKS and CDR2 YYEKEE come from the germline V gene (reference sequence). This CDR3 is 17 amino acids long. V was trimmed by 4 bases and J by 2 bases, leaving 16 bases between them. The CDR3 coding sequence is TGTGCCAGCAGCGGGAGGGACAAGCCCGCTGGGGCCAACGTCCTGACTTTC. Encoded protein: CASSGRDKPAGANVLTF.

The chain's CDR3 is CASSTPGQGDSDYGYTF. CDR3 nucleotide sequence: TGTGCCAGCAGTACTCCGGGACAGGGGGATTCAGACTATGGCTACACCTTC. This rearrangement joins TRBV2 to TRBJ1-2; TRBD1 matches at 11 bases. With 5 bases clipped from V and 3 bases from J, the junction kept 11 bases outside the gene matches. CDR3 size: 17 residues. Germline V gene lookup returns CDR1 SNHLY and CDR2 FYNNEI.

The genes are TRBV5-6 and TRBJ2-1; 8 bases are shared with TRBD2. There are 15 residues in the CDR3. CDR1 is SGHDT and CDR2 is YYEEEE in the germline V gene. Trimming cost V 2 bases and J 5 bases; bases outside gene matches: 6. CDR3 nucleotides: TGTGCCAGCAGCTTACCGGGACTAGACGACAATGAGCAGTTCTTC. It translates to CASSLPGLDDNEQFF.

The chain's CDR3 is CASSSWGDTQYF. CDR3 in DNA: TGTGCCAGCAGCTCGTGGGGAGATACGCAGTATTTT. This rearrangement joins TRBV5-4 to TRBJ2-3; no definite D call. The germline gives CDR1 SGHNT, CDR2 YYREEE (reference sequence). V dropped 3 bases and J dropped 5 bases, with 7 bases sitting between them. The CDR3 has 12 residues.

This clone appeared a single time. This chain links TRBV30 with TRBJ1-4, with D unresolved. Germline V CDR1 and CDR2: GTSNPN, SVGIG (reference sequence). Trimming left V 1 base short and J 8 bases short, with 11 bases between. CDR3 length equals 13 residues. The CDR3 spells CAWSDIVDEKLFF. The CDR3 DNA reads as TGTGCCTGGAGTGATATCGTGGACGAAAAACTGTTTTTT.

As concerns this clone: Other nucleotide sequences from this sample produce the same CDR3. The CDR3 here is CASSLGGFYEQYF. Here the CDR3 DNA reads TGTGCCAGCAGCTTGGGGGGGTTCTACGAGCAGTACTTC. The rearrangement joins TRBV11-2 to TRBJ2-7; the match to TRBD2 covers 7 bases. This CDR3 is built from 13 residues. From germline, CDR1 is SGHAT and CDR2 FQNNGV. V lost 3 bases and J lost 3; bases outside the gene matches: 2.

V gene TRBV27 combines with J gene TRBJ2-3; a possible D gene is TRBD2 (5 bases). V dropped 2 bases and J dropped 5 bases, with 14 bases sitting between them. The germline V gene has CDR1 MNHEY and CDR2 SMNVEV (reference sequence). This CDR3 spans 15 amino acids. CDR3 in amino acids: CASSLAPEVGDTQYF. The CDR3 region has the DNA TGTGCCAGCAGTTTAGCTCCGGAGGTTGGAGATACGCAGTATTTT.

The table lists this clone with a few counts. The identical CDR3 is also encoded by other nucleotide sequences in the sample. The CDR3 DNA reads TGTGCCAGCAGCCCCGGGGGCTCCTACGAGCAGTACTTC. Amino acid sequence: CASSPGGSYEQYF. The chain is built from TRBV5-4 and TRBJ2-7; tentative D call: TRBD2 (6 bases). V was shortened by 4 bases and J by 0 bases, with 8 bases between the two germline ends. Germline assignment: CDR1 SGHNT and CDR2 YYREEE (reference sequence). The CDR3 spans 13 residues.

V and J are TRBV30 and TRBJ1-1, with D possibly matching TRBD1 (6 bases). This CDR3 has 15 amino acids. The germline V and J ends were trimmed by 0 bases and 2 bases, with 13 bases remaining between them. The germline CDR1 and CDR2 sequences are GTSNPN and SVGIG (reference sequence). The CDR3: CAWSVDSEINTEAFF. As DNA, the CDR3 is TGTGCCTGGAGTGTGGACAGCGAGATTAACACTGAAGCTTTCTTT.

V usage is TRBV13 and J usage is TRBJ2-7; 7 bases fit TRBD1. In germline, CDR1 is PRHDT, CDR2 FYEKMQ (reference sequence). Unmatched junction bases numbered 9, after V lost 4 bases and J lost 6 bases. This CDR3 is built from 14 residues. The CDR3 sequence: CASSYGQARFEQYF. CDR3 nucleotide sequence: TGTGCCAGCAGCTATGGACAGGCGAGGTTCGAGCAGTACTTC.

The V gene is TRBV7-9, the J gene TRBJ2-1; D remains ambiguous. The CDR3 sequence is 13 residues long. Germline CDR1 and CDR2: SEHNR and FQNEAQ (reference sequence). V dropped 6 bases and J dropped 8 bases, with 14 bases sitting between them. For the CDR3, the DNA is TGTGCCAGCAGTCCGACCCCCTGGGATGAGCAGTTCTTC. Amino acid sequence: CASSPTPWDEQFF.

The chain employs TRBV5-1 and TRBJ1-2; 8 positions match TRBD1. CDR3 length: 14 amino acids. The V gene's germline CDR1 is SGHRS and CDR2 YFSETQ. Germline trimming cut 5 bases from V and 7 bases from J; bases unmatched to any gene: 10. DNA for the CDR3: TGCGCCAGCAGTCAGCTGGACAGGGATATTGGCTACACCTTC. Protein: CASSQLDRDIGYTF.

The rearrangement links TRBV25-1 to TRBJ2-7, with a weak D call TRBD2 (6 bases). The CDR3 has 14 amino acids. Deletions cut 10 bases from V and 3 bases from J, with 19 bases between. CDR1 is MGHDK and CDR2 is SYGVNS in the germline V gene. The CDR3 protein is CATHRGGGDYEQYF. The CDR3 region has the DNA TGTGCCACCCACCGGGGAGGTGGGGACTACGAGCAGTACTTC.

J is TRBJ2-5 and V is TRBV7-9, with 7 bases that match TRBD2. Germline CDR1 reads SEHNR; CDR2 reads FQNEAQ (reference sequence). CDR3 length: 16 residues. With 7 bases clipped from V and 5 bases from J, the junction kept 16 bases outside the gene matches. In DNA form, the CDR3 reads TGTGCCAGCACCCCACCTGGGGGGGGTGTGAACGAGACCCAGTACTTC. It yields the protein CASTPPGGGVNETQYF.

The J gene is TRBJ1-4, the V gene TRBV28, with D unclear. Between the trimmed V and J ends, which lost 5 bases and 4 bases, there was a span of 23 bases. This CDR3 spans 18 amino acids. Germline V gives CDR1 MDHEN, CDR2 SYDVKM. CDR3 protein: CASSPPRRLMGNNEKLFF. CDR3 nucleotide sequence: TGTGCCAGCAGTCCCCCCAGGCGCCTAATGGGTAATAATGAAAAACTGTTTTTT. Looking up the rest from reference TRBV28 and TRBJ1-4 gives the full variable domain: DVKVTQSSRYLVKRTGEKVFLECVQDMDHENMFWYRQDPGLGLRLIYFSYDVKMKEKGDIPEGYSVSREKKERFSLILESASTNQTSMYLCASSPPRRLMGNNEKLFFGSGTQLSVL.

The chain couples TRBV7-9 to TRBJ2-1; no definite D call. Germline V gene sequence: CDR1 SEHNR, CDR2 FQNEAQ (reference sequence). This CDR3 contains 13 residues. Trimming took off 5 bases at V and 7 bases at J, with 12 bases between the two ends. In DNA, the CDR3 is TGTGCCAGCAGCCCCCTAACGAATAATGAGCAGTTCTTC. This gives the protein CASSPLTNNEQFF.

V gene TRBV11-2 combines with J gene TRBJ2-3; D is undetermined. Germline lookup yields CDR1 SGHAT and CDR2 FQNNGV. The CDR3 covers 13 residues. The V gene lost 0 bases and the J gene lost 4 bases, with 5 bases spanning the gap. CDR3 region: CASSLDHPDTQYF. As DNA, the CDR3 is TGTGCCAGCAGCTTAGATCACCCAGATACGCAGTATTTT. The variable domain in full, with the rest retrieved from reference TRBV11-2 and TRBJ2-3, is EAGVAQSPRYKIIEKRQSVAFWCNPISGHATLYWYQQILGQGPKLLIQFQNNGVVDDSQLPKDRFSAERLKGVDSTLKIQPAKLEDSAVYLCASSLDHPDTQYFGPGTRLTVL.

The CDR3 loop is CASSYTGMKDEQYF. Written as DNA, the CDR3 is TGTGCCAGCAGCTATACGGGGATGAAGGACGAGCAGTACTTC. The V gene is TRBV5-8, the J gene TRBJ2-7, with D possibly TRBD2 on 5 matching bases. V gave up 3 bases and J gave up 5 bases, with 15 bases separating them. The CDR3 is 14 amino acids. Germline CDR1 SGHTS, CDR2 YDEGEE. Looking up the rest from reference TRBV5-8 and TRBJ2-7 gives the full variable domain: EAGVTQSPTHLIKTRGQQATLRCSPISGHTSVYWYQQALGLGLQFLLWYDEGEERNRGNFPPRFSGRQFPNYSSELNVNALELEDSALYLCASSYTGMKDEQYFGPGTRLTVT.

The chain joins TRBV29-1 to TRBJ1-2, with D perhaps TRBD1 (5 bases). CDR1 and CDR2 (germline): SQVTM, ANQGSEA. CDR3 length: 13 amino acids. Trimming pared 5 bases from V and 8 bases from J, leaving 18 bases between. The CDR3 sequence is CSVRVGVTKGYTF. The CDR3 DNA follows: TGCAGCGTTCGGGTGGGGGTAACGAAAGGCTACACCTTC.

The CDR3 sequence: CASSRLRGGETQYF. CDR3 coding DNA: TGTGCCAGCAGCCGACTAAGGGGTGGAGAGACCCAGTACTTC. V usage is TRBV13 and J usage is TRBJ2-5; D is tentatively TRBD1 or TRBD2 (5 bases each). This CDR3 has 14 amino acids. V shed 5 bases and J shed 4 bases, with 14 bases lying between them. Germline CDR1 and CDR2: PRHDT and FYEKMQ (reference sequence).

V gene TRBV5-8 combines with J gene TRBJ2-7, with D perhaps matching TRBD2 (5 bases). This CDR3 comprises 14 residues. Germline V gene sequence: CDR1 SGHTS, CDR2 YDEGEE. V was pared by 7 bases and J by 3 bases, with 17 bases between. The CDR3 here is CASEPADTLYEQYF. CDR3 sequence (DNA): TGTGCCAGCGAGCCAGCGGATACTCTCTACGAGCAGTACTTC.